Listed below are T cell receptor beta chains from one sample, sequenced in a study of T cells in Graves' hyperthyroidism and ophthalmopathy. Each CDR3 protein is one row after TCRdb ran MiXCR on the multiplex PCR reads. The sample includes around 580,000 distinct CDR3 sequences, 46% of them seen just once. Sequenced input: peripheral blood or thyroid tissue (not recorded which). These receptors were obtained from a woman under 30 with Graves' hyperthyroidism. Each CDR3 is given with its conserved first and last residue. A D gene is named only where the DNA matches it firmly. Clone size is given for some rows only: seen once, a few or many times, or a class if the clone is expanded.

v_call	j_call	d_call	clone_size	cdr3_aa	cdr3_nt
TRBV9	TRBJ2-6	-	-	CASSSLGGASGANVLTF	TGTGCCAGCAGCTCTTTGGGGGGGGCCTCTGGGGCCAACGTCCTGACTTTC
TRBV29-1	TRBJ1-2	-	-	CSLTGDHGYTF	TGCAGCTTGACGGGGGACCATGGCTACACCTTC
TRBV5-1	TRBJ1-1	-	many	CASSARAPNTEAFF	TGCGCCAGCAGCGCCCGGGCCCCGAACACTGAAGCTTTCTTT
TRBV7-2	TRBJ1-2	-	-	CASSLAPRSLFYGYTF	TGTGCCAGCAGCTTAGCGCCCCGGTCCCTTTTTTATGGCTACACCTTC
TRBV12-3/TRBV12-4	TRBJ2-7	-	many	CASSFVGVPIYEQYF	TGTGCCAGCAGTTTCGTCGGGGTTCCAATCTACGAGCAGTACTTC
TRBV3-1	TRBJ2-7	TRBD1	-	CASSPDRARGGGPYEQYF	TGTGCCAGCAGCCCGGACAGGGCGAGGGGAGGTGGTCCCTACGAGCAGTACTTC
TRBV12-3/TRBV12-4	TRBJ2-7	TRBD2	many	CASRPGTSGSYEQYF	TGTGCCAGCAGGCCCGGGACTAGCGGGAGTTACGAGCAGTACTTC
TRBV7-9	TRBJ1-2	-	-	CASSFYICSAREAQEGNYGYTF	-
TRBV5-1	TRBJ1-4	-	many	CASSSGTKGEKLFF	TGCGCCAGCAGCTCCGGGACCAAGGGTGAAAAACTGTTTTTT
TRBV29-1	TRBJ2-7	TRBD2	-	CSVESGRASWVCEQYF	TGCAGCGTTGAAAGCGGGAGAGCATCTTGGGTTTGCGAGCAGTACTTC
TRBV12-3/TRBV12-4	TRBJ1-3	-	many	CASSQKPITGNTIYF	TGTGCCAGCAGCCAAAAACCGATAACTGGAAACACCATATATTTT
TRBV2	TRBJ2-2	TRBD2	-	CASSLTSGSRPGELFF	TGTGCCAGCAGTCTGACTAGCGGGAGCCGTCCCGGGGAGCTGTTTTTT
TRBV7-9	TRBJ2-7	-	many	CASSPTPGQGSSGIYEQYF	TGTGCCAGCAGCCCAACTCCGGGACAGGGTAGTAGCGGGATCTACGAGCAGTACTTC
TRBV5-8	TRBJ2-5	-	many	CASSLPQETQYF	TGTGCCAGCAGCTTGCCTCAAGAGACCCAGTACTTC
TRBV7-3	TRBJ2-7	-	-	CASSLDSVKCLTSSYEQYF	TGTGCCAGCAGCCTCGACAGCGTGAAGTGTCTCACCTCCTCCTACGAGCAGTACTTC
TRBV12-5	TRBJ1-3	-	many	CASGLVLGTGGNTIYF	TGTGCTAGTGGTTTGGTACTGGGGACGGGTGGAAACACCATATATTTT
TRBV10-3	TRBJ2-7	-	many	CAITTDRDGTSEQYF	TGTGCCATCACGACGGACCGGGACGGCACTAGCGAGCAGTACTTC
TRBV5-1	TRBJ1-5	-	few	CASSLARTHRGSEHF	TGCGCCAGCAGCTTGGCACGGACACACAGAGGCTCCGAGCATTTT
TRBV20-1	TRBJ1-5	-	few	CSASRAGLSNQPQHF	TGCAGTGCTAGTAGAGCAGGGCTGAGCAATCAGCCCCAGCATTTT
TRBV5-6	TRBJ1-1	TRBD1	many	CASSPDRGLNTEAFF	TGTGCCAGCAGCCCGGACAGGGGGCTGAACACTGAAGCTTTCTTT
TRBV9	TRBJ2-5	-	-	CASTPGDSNQPQYF	TGTGCCAGCACCCCTGGCGATAGCAATCAGCCCCAGTACTTC
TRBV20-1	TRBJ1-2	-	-	CSARVVNYGYTF	TGCAGTGCTAGAGTTGTGAACTATGGCTACACCTTC
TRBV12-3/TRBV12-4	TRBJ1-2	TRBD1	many	CASSFLPQGADYGYTF	TGTGCCAGCAGTTTTCTACCTCAGGGGGCGGACTATGGCTACACCTTC
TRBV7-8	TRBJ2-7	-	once	CASSQELQDNEQYF	TGCGCCAGCAGCCAAGAGCTACAGGACAATGAGCAGTACTTC
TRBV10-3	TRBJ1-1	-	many	CAISEVMFGDNTEAFF	TGTGCCATCAGTGAGGTGATGTTCGGAGATAACACTGAAGCTTTCTTT
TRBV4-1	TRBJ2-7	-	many	CASSHRQTYEQYF	TGCGCCAGCAGCCACCGGCAGACCTACGAGCAGTACTTC
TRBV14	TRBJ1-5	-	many	CASSQGAGGQPQHF	TGTGCCAGCAGCCAAGGGGCCGGGGGGCAGCCCCAGCATTTT
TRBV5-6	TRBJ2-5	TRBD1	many	CASSLAGQGAHQETQYF	TGTGCCAGCAGCTTGGCGGGACAGGGGGCACACCAAGAGACCCAGTACTTC
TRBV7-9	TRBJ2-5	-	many	CASSLELLWAGLKETQYF	TGTGCCAGCAGCTTAGAGCTGCTGTGGGCCGGGCTCAAAGAGACCCAGTACTTC
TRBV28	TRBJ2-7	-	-	CAGSFIGNSYEQYF	TGTGCCGGCAGTTTTATCGGGAATTCCTACGAGCAGTACTTC
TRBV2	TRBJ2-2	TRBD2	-	CASRRTSGRARAGELFF	TGTGCCAGCAGACGTACTAGCGGGAGGGCCAGAGCCGGGGAGCTGTTTTTT
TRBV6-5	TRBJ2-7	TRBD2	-	CASVSGRIAYEQYF	TGTGCCAGCGTAAGCGGGAGGATAGCCTACGAGCAGTACTTC
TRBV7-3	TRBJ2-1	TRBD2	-	CASSLGLAASSYNEQFF	TGTGCCAGCAGCTTGGGACTAGCGGCCAGCTCCTACAATGAGCAGTTCTTC
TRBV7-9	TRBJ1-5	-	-	CASSLAGTSNQPQHF	TGTGCCAGCAGCTTAGCAGGGACCAGCAATCAGCCCCAGCATTTT
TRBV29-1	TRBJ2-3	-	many	CSAEAGADTQYF	TGCAGCGCCGAGGCGGGTGCAGATACGCAGTATTTT
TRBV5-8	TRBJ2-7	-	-	CVSSPDIASSYEQYF	TGTGTCAGCAGCCCAGACATAGCCAGCTCCTACGAGCAGTACTTC
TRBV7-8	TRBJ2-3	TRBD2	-	CASSPRLAEWVDTQYF	TGTGCCAGCAGCCCCCGACTAGCGGAGTGGGTAGATACGCAGTATTTT
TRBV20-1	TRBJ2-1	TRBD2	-	CSAFLSGRFYEQFF	TGCAGTGCTTTCCTTAGCGGGAGATTCTATGAGCAGTTCTTC
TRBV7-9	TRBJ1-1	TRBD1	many	CASSPGQALNTEAFF	TGTGCCAGCAGCCCCGGACAGGCCCTGAACACTGAAGCTTTCTTT
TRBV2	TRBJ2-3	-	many	CASSGNTDTQYF	TGTGCCAGCAGTGGTAACACAGATACGCAGTATTTT
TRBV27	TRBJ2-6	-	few	CASSLEGQLSSGANVLTF	TGTGCCAGCAGTTTAGAGGGACAATTGAGCTCTGGGGCCAACGTCCTGACTTTC
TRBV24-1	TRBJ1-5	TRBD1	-	CATPPRTGPSNQPQHF	TGTGCCACCCCTCCTAGGACAGGGCCTAGCAATCAGCCCCAGCATTTT
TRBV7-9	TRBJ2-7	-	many	CASSWEWGSEQYF	TGTGCCAGCAGCTGGGAATGGGGTAGCGAGCAGTACTTC
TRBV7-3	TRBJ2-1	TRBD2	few	CASSLIGGGAYNEQFF	TGTGCCAGCAGCTTAATCGGGGGGGGGGCTTACAATGAGCAGTTCTTC
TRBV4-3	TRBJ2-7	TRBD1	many	CASSREPGQGFYEQYF	TGCGCCAGCAGCCGCGAACCGGGACAGGGGTTCTACGAGCAGTACTTC
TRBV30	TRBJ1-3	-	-	CAWSVVLSGNTIYF	TGTGCCTGGAGTGTAGTCCTCTCTGGAAACACCATATATTTT
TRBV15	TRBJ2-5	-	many	CATSKVRGSETQYF	TGTGCCACCAGTAAGGTTAGGGGCAGCGAGACCCAGTACTTC
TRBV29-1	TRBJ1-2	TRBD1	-	CSVRAGGRYHGYTF	TGCAGCGTTAGGGCAGGGGGGCGCTATCATGGCTACACCTTC
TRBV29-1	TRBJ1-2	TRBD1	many	CSVERQGVNYGYTF	TGCAGCGTTGAACGACAGGGAGTGAACTATGGCTACACCTTC
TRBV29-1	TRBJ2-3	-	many	CSVLDATDTQYF	TGCAGCGTGCTGGACGCCACAGATACGCAGTATTTT